This T cell receptor (beta chain) was identified during a study of blood T cells in healthy people across ages. The CDR3 spans 13 residues. The ends were cut back, 3 bases at V and 6 bases at J, with 11 bases in the middle. Germline CDR1 SGHTA, CDR2 FQGNSA. Sample-barcoded 5' priming and a J-beta primer mix drove a second PCR of roughly 6 to 12 cycles. One entry per CDR3 protein results from TCRdb running MiXCR on the 5' RACE reads. The profile shows roughly 930,000 distinct CDR3 sequences, roughly 43% of them singletons. The clonotype originates from a young man in good health. The chain combines TRBV7-2 with TRBJ1-2, with D tentatively TRBD1 (5 bases). Sequenced material: blood. The CDR3 coding sequence is TGTGCCAGCAGCTTCAGGGCTGAGAATGGCTACACCTTC. Residues: CASSFRAENGYTF. The full variable domain, rest sourced from reference TRBV7-2 and TRBJ1-2, is GAGVSQSPSNKVTEKGKDVELRCDPISGHTALYWYRQSLGQGLEFLIYFQGNSAPDKSGLPSDRFSAERTGGSVSTLTIQRTQQEDSAVYLCASSFRAENGYTFGSGTRLTVV.